These 28 T cell receptor beta chains share one sample of origin, sequenced in a study of T cell responses to AZD1222 COVID-19 vaccine. The protocol was immunoSEQ multiplex PCR, while the TCRdb copy is restricted to in-frame clones and leaves out a portion. The sample lists around 140,000 clones; around 86% were seen once. Sequenced here: peripheral blood, sampled on day 0 of AZD1222 vaccination. The receptors derive from an adult in good health.

This chain links TRBV7-3 with TRBJ1-6; possible D gene TRBD1, 6 bases. The CDR3 loop spans 14 amino acids. Looked up from germline, CDR1 is SGHTA and CDR2 is FQGTGA. Trimming took off 3 bases at V and 7 bases at J, with 10 bases between the two ends. The CDR3 sequence is CASSFRGGNSPLHF. In DNA form, the CDR3 reads TGTGCCAGCAGCTTCAGGGGTGGGAATTCACCCCTCCACTTT.

The CDR3 is CASSLPGSGATDTQYF. The CDR3 DNA reads TGTGCCAGCAGCTTGCCGGGTTCCGGGGCCACAGATACGCAGTATTTT. The chain couples TRBV5-5 to TRBJ2-3; perhaps D is TRBD1 or TRBD2 (5 bases each). Germline V gene data show CDR1 as SGHKS and CDR2 as YYEKEE (reference sequence). Between the trimmed V and J ends, which lost 1 base and 2 bases, there was a span of 14 bases. This CDR3 is built from 16 residues.

The CDR3 loop is CASSLASRGAYGYTF. CDR3 in DNA: TGTGCCAGCAGCTTAGCCTCCCGGGGGGCTTATGGCTACACCTTC. The chain uses TRBV7-2 and TRBJ1-2, with D possibly being TRBD1 (6 bases). The germline V gene encodes CDR1 SGHTA and CDR2 FQGNSA. V was shortened by 0 bases and J by 5 bases, with 13 bases between the two germline ends. CDR3 size: 15 residues. The full variable domain, with the rest looked up from reference TRBV7-2 and TRBJ1-2, is GAGVSQSPSNKVTEKGKDVELRCDPISGHTALYWYRQSLGQGLEFLIYFQGNSAPDKSGLPSDRFSAERTGGSVSTLTIQRTQQEDSAVYLCASSLASRGAYGYTFGSGTRLTVV.

This clone was detected only a few times. The V and J genes are TRBV29-1 and TRBJ1-3, with D maybe TRBD1 (6 bases). Germline V gene sequence: CDR1 SQVTM, CDR2 ANQGSEA. Trimming shortened V by 6 bases and J by 3 bases, and 15 bases separated the two germline ends. The CDR3 has 14 amino acids. The CDR3 DNA reads TGCAGCGTGAGCCCCGGACAGAGTGGAAACACCATATATTTT. As protein: CSVSPGQSGNTIYF.

This clone was found a few times. V and J are TRBV5-1 and TRBJ1-6; tentative D call: TRBD1 (5 bases). The CDR3 totals 15 residues. From germline, CDR1 is SGHRS and CDR2 YFSETQ. V shed 0 bases and J shed 7 bases, with 11 bases lying between them. The CDR3 DNA sequence: TGCGCCAGCAGCTTGGATGGGACGGACAATTCACCCCTCCACTTT. Its protein is CASSLDGTDNSPLHF.

Comments on this clone: The junction does not match germline at one end; this may be a read error. The chain employs TRBV7-2 and TRBJ2-3, with unresolved D. The CDR3 runs to 13 residues. CDR1 SGHTA and CDR2 FQGNSA come from the germline V gene. DNA of the CDR3: TGTGCCAGCAGCTTAATATCACGGCCCGGGCTCTTGTTT. It is translated as CASSLISRPGLLF.

The chain recombines TRBV10-3 with TRBJ1-1; 7 positions match TRBD1. Germline CDR1 ENHRY, CDR2 SYGVKD. This CDR3 has 15 residues. V was clipped by 7 bases and J by 2 bases; unmatched bases: 10. The CDR3 DNA reads TGTGCCATCACCACGAGGGACAGTCCAAACACTGAAGCTTTCTTT. Translated: CAITTRDSPNTEAFF.

The chain couples TRBV2 to TRBJ1-5, with 10 positions matching TRBD1. J lost 0 bases, V lost 5 bases, and 13 bases had no gene match. The CDR3 is 19 amino acids. CDR1 is SNHLY, CDR2 FYNNEI, per germline. The CDR3 spells CASSMLRDRGSISNQPQHF. CDR3 nucleotides: TGTGCCAGCAGTATGCTCCGGGACAGGGGCTCCATTAGCAATCAGCCCCAGCATTTT.

In its sample, this clone was seen once. The chain couples TRBV5-1 to TRBJ2-7, with a weak D call TRBD2 (5 bases). Germline loops: CDR1 SGHRS, CDR2 YFSETQ. The V gene lost 4 bases and the J gene lost 9 bases, with 26 bases spanning the gap. The CDR3 contains 16 residues. The CDR3, as DNA: TGCGCCAGCAGCCCCAATCGGCAGTACGAGAGGAGCGGGCAGTACTTC. Translation gives CASSPNRQYERSGQYF. The full variable domain, in which reference TRBV5-1 and TRBJ2-7 provide the parts outside the CDR3, is KAGVTQTPRYLIKTRGQQVTLSCSPISGHRSVSWYQQTPGQGLQFLFEYFSETQRNKGNFPGRFSGRQFSNSRSEMNVSTLELGDSALYLCASSPNRQYERSGQYFGPGTRLTVT.

The J gene is TRBJ1-1, the V gene TRBV19; 8 bases align to TRBD1. This CDR3 comprises 15 residues. Unmatched junction bases numbered 4, after V lost 2 bases and J lost 2 bases. Germline assignment: CDR1 LNHDA and CDR2 SQIVND (reference sequence). CDR3 bases: TGTGCCAGTAGTATATTGGACAGGGAAAACACTGAAGCTTTCTTT. Translating gives CASSILDRENTEAFF.

The chain's CDR3 is CASSSVGGSNQPQHF. CDR3 in DNA: TGTGCCAGCAGCTCCGTGGGGGGCAGCAATCAGCCCCAGCATTTT. The chain carries TRBV7-9 and TRBJ1-5; tentative D call: TRBD1 (6 bases). The germline V and J ends were trimmed by 4 bases and 1 base, with 11 bases remaining between them. In germline, CDR1 is SEHNR, CDR2 FQNEAQ (reference sequence). CDR3 length equals 15 residues.

The chain carries TRBV4-3 and TRBJ2-1, with TRBD2 matching 10 bases. V gave up 4 bases and J gave up 9 bases; unmatched junction bases: 12. The CDR3 covers 16 residues. Germline loops: CDR1 LGHNA, CDR2 YSLEER. This chain's CDR3 is CASSPILAGASGEQFF. The CDR3 DNA is TGCGCCAGCAGCCCTATTCTAGCGGGGGCATCTGGTGAGCAGTTCTTC.

This clone is judged medium-sized. V usage is TRBV24-1 and J usage is TRBJ2-2, with 8 bases lining up with TRBD1. The CDR3 has 15 residues. In germline, CDR1 is KGHDR, CDR2 SFDVKD. After removal of 3 bases from V and 7 bases from J, the junction contained 6 bases not matched to a gene. The CDR3 sequence: CATSDTRGRIGELFF. For the CDR3, the DNA is TGTGCCACCAGTGATACCAGGGGGCGGATCGGGGAGCTGTTTTTT.

The chain joins TRBV27 to TRBJ1-1; D is perhaps TRBD1 (5 bases). Germline loops: CDR1 MNHEY, CDR2 SMNVEV (reference sequence). V lost 2 bases to trimming and J lost 1 base, with 8 bases between them. This CDR3 region has 14 residues. The CDR3 DNA sequence: TGTGCCAGCAGTTTACAGGGAGGGAACACTGAAGCTTTCTTT. Protein product: CASSLQGGNTEAFF.

The chain joins TRBV7-2 to TRBJ1-5; unclear D gene. Trimming removed 7 bases at V and 0 bases at J, with 16 bases between. The CDR3 is made up of 16 amino acids. CDR1 is SGHTA and CDR2 is FQGNSA in the germline V gene. In DNA, the CDR3 is TGTGCCAGCACGCCTAGCCTTCATTATAGCAATCAGCCCCAGCATTTT. Translated, it gives CASTPSLHYSNQPQHF.

The rearrangement joins TRBV9 to TRBJ2-2; D perhaps matches TRBD1 (6 bases). Trimming removed 0 bases from V and 3 bases from J, with 15 bases in between. Germline lookup yields CDR1 SGDLS and CDR2 YYNGEE. The CDR3 covers 17 residues. The CDR3 spells CASSVATGAIDTGELFF. Here the CDR3 DNA reads TGTGCCAGCAGCGTAGCGACAGGAGCTATCGACACCGGGGAGCTGTTTTTT.

The chain uses TRBV9 and TRBJ1-1; D uncertain. The ends were cut back, 4 bases at V and 0 bases at J, with 13 bases in the middle. CDR1 and CDR2 from the germline V gene are SGDLS and YYNGEE. This CDR3 contains 15 residues. CDR3 sequence reads: CASSPRQVVNTEAFF. CDR3 sequence (DNA): TGTGCCAGCAGCCCCAGGCAGGTAGTGAACACTGAAGCTTTCTTT.

J is TRBJ1-2 and V is TRBV15; 10 positions agree with TRBD1. The CDR3 contains 20 residues. Germline CDR1 and CDR2: LNHNV and YYDKDF (reference sequence). The trim removed 1 base at V and 0 bases at J, leaving 14 bases unmatched. As DNA, the CDR3 is TGTGCCACCAGCAGAGTAGACAGGGGGCGCGGGGAGGTTTCTAACTATGGCTACACCTTC. As protein: CATSRVDRGRGEVSNYGYTF.

V and J are TRBV5-6 and TRBJ2-7; no firm D call. Germline-derived CDR1 and CDR2 are SGHDT and YYEEEE. The germline V and J ends were trimmed by 1 base and 5 bases, with 10 bases remaining between them. The CDR3 is 13 residues long. For the CDR3, the DNA is TGTGCCAGCAGCTTGATGCCTAGTGACGAGCAGTACTTC. This gives the protein CASSLMPSDEQYF.

This chain uses TRBV6-6 with TRBJ1-4; no reliable D call. V lost 6 bases, J lost 5 bases, and 13 bases lay in between. Germline-derived CDR1 and CDR2 are MNHNY and SVGAGI (reference sequence). The CDR3 has 14 residues. This CDR3 is CASRADFRNEKLFF. In nucleotides, the CDR3 is TGTGCCAGCAGAGCGGACTTTAGGAATGAAAAACTGTTTTTT.

The rearrangement joins TRBV28 to TRBJ1-4, with 8 nucleotides matching TRBD1. Germline V gene data show CDR1 as MDHEN and CDR2 as SYDVKM. The ends lost 3 bases at V and 6 bases at J; junction bases unmatched: 3. The CDR3 sequence is 14 residues long. CDR3 loop: CASSLSGGHEKLFF. The CDR3 DNA reads TGTGCCAGCAGTTTGTCAGGGGGCCATGAAAAACTGTTTTTT.

The chain carries TRBV5-1 and TRBJ2-1; TRBD2 agrees at 12 bases. The CDR3 contains 15 residues. Germline V gene sequence: CDR1 SGHRS, CDR2 YFSETQ. Trimming took 4 bases from V and 9 from J; bases not matched to a gene: 8. CDR3: CASSETSGGFGEQFF. In DNA, the CDR3 is TGCGCCAGCAGCGAGACTAGCGGGGGTTTCGGTGAGCAGTTCTTC. The variable domain in full, with the rest retrieved from reference TRBV5-1 and TRBJ2-1, is KAGVTQTPRYLIKTRGQQVTLSCSPISGHRSVSWYQQTPGQGLQFLFEYFSETQRNKGNFPGRFSGRQFSNSRSEMNVSTLELGDSALYLCASSETSGGFGEQFFGPGTRLTVL.

This clone was observed a single time. V gene TRBV9 combines with J gene TRBJ2-3; possibly TRBD2 for D (5 bases). From germline, CDR1 is SGDLS and CDR2 YYNGEE. The V and J ends lost 0 bases and 1 base respectively, with 15 bases between them. This CDR3 has 17 amino acids. The DNA of the CDR3 is TGTGCCAGCAGCGTAGGAGCTAGTACGAGGGGCACAGATACGCAGTATTTT. Residues: CASSVGASTRGTDTQYF.

The V call is TRBV10-2, the J call TRBJ2-4; D may be TRBD1 or TRBD2 (5 bases each). There are 16 residues in the CDR3. The germline V gene encodes CDR1 WSHSY and CDR2 SAAADI. Trimming cost V 6 bases and J 0 bases, with 15 bases left between them. The CDR3 protein is CASRAQGELAKNIQYF. Written as DNA, the CDR3 is TGCGCCAGCAGAGCCCAAGGGGAGCTAGCCAAAAACATTCAGTACTTC.

The chain is built from TRBV29-1 and TRBJ1-5; D possibly corresponds to TRBD1 (6 bases). The germline V and J ends were trimmed by 5 bases and 4 bases, with 15 bases remaining between them. The CDR3 consists of 14 residues. CDR1 and CDR2 (germline): SQVTM, ANQGSEA. For the CDR3, the DNA is TGCAGCGTTAGCCCAGGGGCTACGAATCAGCCCCAGCATTTT. Translation: CSVSPGATNQPQHF.

This clone was counted a few times. The CDR3 bases are TGTGCCAGCAGCCCGCATCCGGGACAGGGCTACGAGCAGTACTTC. It translates to CASSPHPGQGYEQYF. The chain recombines TRBV5-4 with TRBJ2-7, with TRBD1 matching over 9 bases. Germline values: CDR1 SGHNT, CDR2 YYREEE (reference sequence). After removal of 4 bases from V and 3 bases from J, the junction contained 8 bases not matched to a gene. CDR3 length: 15 residues. Full variable domain (missing parts from reference TRBV5-4 and TRBJ2-7): ETGVTQSPTHLIKTRGQQVTLRCSSQSGHNTVSWYQQALGQGPQFIFQYYREEENGRGNFPPRFSGLQFPNYSSELNVNALELDDSALYLCASSPHPGQGYEQYFGPGTRLTVT.

The chain uses TRBV6-2 or TRBV6-3 and TRBJ1-5; TRBD1 agrees at 10 bases. The CDR3 has 20 amino acids. The J segment lost 4 bases and the V segment lost 2 bases, leaving 17 bases of the junction unmatched. Germline CDR1 reads MNHEY; CDR2 reads SVGEGT. The CDR3 protein is CASSYERDRGSRIGNQPQHF. CDR3 nucleotides: TGTGCCAGCAGTTACGAAAGGGACAGGGGCTCCCGAATCGGTAATCAGCCCCAGCATTTT.

The chain combines TRBV28 with TRBJ2-5, with D perhaps given as TRBD1 or TRBD2 (7 bases each). Germline-derived CDR1 and CDR2 are MDHEN and SYDVKM. The CDR3 totals 14 residues. Trimming removed 8 bases from V and 4 bases from J, with 17 bases in between. In DNA form, the CDR3 reads TGTGCCAGCGGGAGGGGGCGTGAAGCAGAGACCCAGTACTTC. It yields the protein CASGRGREAETQYF.